This T cell receptor (beta chain) was identified during a study of T cell repertoires in cytomegalovirus infection. Study context: It was recently identified HLA-C-restricted and well-studied HLA-B-restricted CMV epitopes that the study used. Public TCR beta signatures marked donors with CMV infection and the matching HLA.

CDR3 length equals 15 residues. Overall study results and limits: HLA-C-restricted, CMV-specific TCR beta clonotypes were dominant ex vivo. Accumulated public TCR beta family frequency recognized individuals carrying CMV together with the relevant HLA.

TCRdb re-called the reads with MiXCR, one entry per CDR3 protein. The repertoire consists of fewer than 900,000 distinct CDR3 sequences, with around 29% occurring once and the leading ten covering 10% to 15%. Comment on this clonotype: Its antigen is undetermined. This may be a read error: a much more frequent sequence differs by one nucleotide.

The receptor comes from a human donor in good health (CMV status not recorded). Some clones in this sample may be carry-over from other donors' samples. J is TRBJ1-1 and V is TRBV12-3 or TRBV12-4, with D perhaps TRBD1 (5 bases). Sequencing was performed on cultured CD8+ T cells from PBMCs, taken from culture after CMV antigen stimulation. The CDR3 sequence is CTSSPVVQVNTEAFF. CDR3 DNA: TGTACCAGCAGCCCAGTTGTACAGGTGAACACTGAAGCTTTCTTT.